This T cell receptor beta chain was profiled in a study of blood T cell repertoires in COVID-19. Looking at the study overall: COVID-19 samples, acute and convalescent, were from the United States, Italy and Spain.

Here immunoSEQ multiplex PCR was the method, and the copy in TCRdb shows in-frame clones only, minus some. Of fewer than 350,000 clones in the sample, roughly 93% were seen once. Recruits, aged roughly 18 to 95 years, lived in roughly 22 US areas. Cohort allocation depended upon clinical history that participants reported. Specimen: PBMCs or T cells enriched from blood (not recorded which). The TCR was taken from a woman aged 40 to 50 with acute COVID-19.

CDR3 coding DNA: TGTGCCAGCAGTGACCTAGCGGGAGCGTCGGAGTTCTTC. It translates to CASSDLAGASEFF. J is TRBJ2-1 and V is TRBV2; 10 bases map to TRBD2. CDR1 and CDR2 from the germline V gene are SNHLY and FYNNEI. Trimming removed 3 bases from V and 14 bases from J; junction bases left unmatched: 7. The CDR3 has 13 residues.